Listed below are T cell receptor beta chains from one sample, sequenced in a study of cytomegalovirus exposure and HLA in healthy donors. Sequencing used immunoSEQ multiplex PCR; TCRdb keeps in-frame clones, though not all of them. Seen in this sample are tens of thousands of clones; the ten most common clones hold 2.5% to 3%. The specimen sequenced was PBMCs. These receptors all stem from a man aged 35 to 55 in good health and CMV-seronegative. Both conserved end residues are part of each CDR3. A D gene is named only where the DNA matches it firmly. Part of the rows lack a size; the others show once, few, many or a class for expanded clones.

size	D	V	J	DNA	CDR3
-	-	TRBV19	TRBJ2-1	TGTGCCAGTACCCTAGAGAGGGGGTTGGATGAGCAGTTCTTC	CASTLERGLDEQFF
-	-	TRBV30	TRBJ2-7	TGTGCCTGGAGTTTTACTAGGGACGAGCAGTACTTC	CAWSFTRDEQYF
-	TRBD1	TRBV18	TRBJ1-6	TGTGCCAGCTCACCACAAAGTACCGGGACAGGGGGGAATTCACCCCTCCACTTT	CASSPQSTGTGGNSPLHF
-	TRBD2	TRBV29-1	TRBJ2-3	TGCAGCGTTGGGGGCACAGCGGGGGGGCCAGATACGCAGTATTTT	CSVGGTAGGPDTQYF
-	-	TRBV19	TRBJ2-7	TGTGCCACCGGGGACTCACGAACTTACGAGCAGTACTTC	CATGDSRTYEQYF
-	-	TRBV7-6	TRBJ1-6	TGTGCCAGCAGCTGGAGCACCAATTCACCCCTCCACTTT	CASSWSTNSPLHF
-	-	TRBV12-1	TRBJ1-1	TGTGCCAGCAGCTTTGCGGGGGAGGAGGGTTCGAGAGCTTTCTTT	CASSFAGEEGSRAFF
-	-	TRBV6-5	TRBJ1-2	TGTGCCAGCAGTTACTCGATTGCAGGGACTGCTGGCTACACCTTC	CASSYSIAGTAGYTF
-	-	TRBV29-1	TRBJ2-1	TGCAGCGTTCGAGCGGATACCTACAATGAGCAGTTCTTC	CSVRADTYNEQFF
-	TRBD1	TRBV7-2	TRBJ2-7	TGTGCCAGCAGCTCCACAGGGGCCCCCTACGAGCAGTACTTC	CASSSTGAPYEQYF
-	TRBD1	TRBV6-1	TRBJ2-7	TGTGCCAGCAGTGCCTTCAGACAGGGGGACTCCTACGAGCAGTACTTC	CASSAFRQGDSYEQYF
-	TRBD1	TRBV4-1	TRBJ1-5	TGCGCCAGCAGCCAGAAACTGATACAGGGGATTAATCAGCCCCAGCATTTT	CASSQKLIQGINQPQHF
-	TRBD1	TRBV11-3	TRBJ1-5	TGTGCCAGCAGCCTGGGACAGCGTGGGTGGCCCCAGCATTTT	CASSLGQRGWPQHF
-	-	TRBV7-8	TRBJ1-3	TGTGCCAGCAGCCCCGCGACGGGACATGGCGCCGGAAACACCATATATTTT	CASSPATGHGAGNTIYF
-	TRBD2	TRBV30	TRBJ2-1	TGTGCCTGGAGCCTAAGGCGGGGGAGCTCCGACAATGAGCAGTTCTTC	CAWSLRRGSSDNEQFF
-	-	TRBV28	TRBJ1-5	TGTGCCAGCAGCCCAAATTCCGGGACAAAGAATCAGCCCCAGCATTTT	CASSPNSGTKNQPQHF
-	TRBD1	TRBV13	TRBJ2-5	TGTGCCAGCAGCAGTCACCGGGACAGTAGCATCCAAGAGACCCAGTACTTC	CASSSHRDSSIQETQYF
-	-	TRBV6-1	TRBJ1-6	TGTGCCAGCAGTCGTAGGAGGGCCTATAATTCACCCCTCCACTTT	CASSRRRAYNSPLHF
-	TRBD2	TRBV5-1	TRBJ2-3	TGCGCCAGCAGCTGGGAGGGACCGACAAGCACAGATACGCAGTATTTT	CASSWEGPTSTDTQYF
-	TRBD1	TRBV6-1	TRBJ1-4	TGTGCCAGCATCAGGGGGCATGATGAAAAACTGTTTTTT	CASIRGHDEKLFF
-	TRBD1	TRBV18	TRBJ1-1	TGTGCCAGCTCACCGTTCGACAGGGCGGATGAAGCTTTCTTT	CASSPFDRADEAFF
-	TRBD2	TRBV5-1	TRBJ2-1	TGCGCCAGCAGCCGTGGGCGTCTAGCGGGGGGATACAATGAGCAGTTCTTC	CASSRGRLAGGYNEQFF
medium-sized	-	TRBV27	TRBJ1-1	TGTGCCAGCAGTCCCAGGGAGGGCACTGAAGCTTTCTTT	CASSPREGTEAFF
-	TRBD2	TRBV9	TRBJ2-7	TGTGCCAGCAGCGCGGGACCGAGCGGGGGGGCCTACGAGCAGTACTTC	CASSAGPSGGAYEQYF
-	-	TRBV19	TRBJ2-7	TGTGCCAGTAGTATGACCGGGAACTCCTACGAGCAGTACTTC	CASSMTGNSYEQYF
-	TRBD1	TRBV6-1	TRBJ2-7	TGTGCCAGCAGAGGGACAGGGGGCCTTTACGAGCAGTACTTC	CASRGTGGLYEQYF
-	-	TRBV6-5	TRBJ2-3	TGTGCCAGCAGTTGGGGCTCAGACAAAGATACGCAGTATTTT	CASSWGSDKDTQYF
-	-	TRBV7-9	TRBJ1-5	TGTGCCAGCAGCTTAGGCGCTAATCAGCCCCAGCATTTT	CASSLGANQPQHF
-	TRBD1	TRBV2	TRBJ1-6	TGTGCCAGCAGACCAAGGACAGGGCTTCTCTATAATTCACCCCTCCACTTT	CASRPRTGLLYNSPLHF
-	TRBD2	TRBV2	TRBJ2-2	TGTGCCAGCAGTGAACGGCGGGGGGCGGGAACCGGGGAGCTGTTTTTT	CASSERRGAGTGELFF
-	-	TRBV30	TRBJ1-1	TGTGCCTGGAGTGTACGCCTTCGGGACAACGCTTTCTTT	CAWSVRLRDNAFF
-	TRBD1	TRBV6-5	TRBJ1-1	TGTGCCAGCAGACTAAGGGGGCAGAACACTGAAGCTTTCTTT	CASRLRGQNTEAFF
-	TRBD1	TRBV11-3	TRBJ2-1	TGTGCCAGCAGCTCCCGGACAGGGGGCTACAATGAGCAGTTCTTC	CASSSRTGGYNEQFF
-	-	TRBV7-9	TRBJ1-6	TGTGCCAGCAGCGTGACAGATAGGAACGAATCACCCCTCCACTTT	CASSVTDRNESPLHF
-	-	TRBV30	TRBJ1-2	TGTGCCTGGGGCTTTACAGGCTCTACTGGCTACACCTTC	CAWGFTGSTGYTF
-	-	TRBV19	TRBJ1-1	TGTGCCAGTAGTATAAGCAGGGAAAACACTGAAGCTTTCTTT	CASSISRENTEAFF
-	TRBD1	TRBV5-1	TRBJ2-3	TGCGCCAGCAGCTTGGCCCGGACAGGGGACACAGATACGCAGTATTTT	CASSLARTGDTDTQYF
-	-	TRBV5-6	TRBJ1-2	TGTGCCAGCAGCGAAGGGACTGGGTTCGGTGGCTACACCTTC	CASSEGTGFGGYTF
-	TRBD1	TRBV28	TRBJ2-1	TGTGCCAGCAAATACCTCGCAGGGGGTTCCAGCTCCTACAATGAGCAGTTCTTC	CASKYLAGGSSSYNEQFF
-	-	TRBV7-9	TRBJ2-5	TGTGCCAGCAGCTTAAGGGTCCAGGGTGGAGAGACCCAGTACTTC	CASSLRVQGGETQYF
-	TRBD1	TRBV10-2	TRBJ1-5	TGCGCCAGCAGTGAGTCTGAGACAGGGGGGTATAGCAATCAGCCCCAGCATTTT	CASSESETGGYSNQPQHF
-	-	TRBV10-3	TRBJ1-5	TGTGCCAGCGAGGCGACGGGTAATCAGCCCCAGCATTTT	CASEATGNQPQHF
-	TRBD1	TRBV4-1	TRBJ2-7	TGCGCCAGCAGCCAGCCGACAGGGACCTACGAGCAGTACTTC	CASSQPTGTYEQYF
-	TRBD1	TRBV2	TRBJ2-1	TGTGCCAGCAGGGACAGGGGGGGATACAATGAGCAGTTCTTC	CASRDRGGYNEQFF
-	-	TRBV5-5	TRBJ2-2	TGTGCCAGCAGTGGAAGAGACAGGTTCCCCGGGGAGCTGTTTTTT	CASSGRDRFPGELFF
-	TRBD1	TRBV7-9	TRBJ2-7	TGTGCCAGCAGCTCGGGACAGGAGAGCTACGAGCAGTACTTC	CASSSGQESYEQYF
-	-	TRBV5-1	TRBJ2-1	TGCGCCAGCAGCCGACCAGGGGACGATCAGTTCTTC	CASSRPGDDQFF
-	TRBD2	TRBV7-9	TRBJ2-3	TGTGCCAGCAGCTCACCCGGGACTAGCGGGGGGGCCCGTACAGATACGCAGTATTTT	CASSSPGTSGGARTDTQYF
-	TRBD1	TRBV5-8	TRBJ1-2	TGTGCCAGCAGCTCGACAGGGGGAAATCTTGACTACACCTTC	CASSSTGGNLDYTF
-	TRBD1	TRBV28	TRBJ1-4	TGTGCCAGCAGTCCAATCCCCCGACAGGGGAGTAATGAAAAACTGTTTTTT	CASSPIPRQGSNEKLFF
-	-	TRBV23-1	TRBJ2-2	TGCGCCAGCAGTCTACCAGCGCAGGGGACCGGGGAGCTGTTTTTT	CASSLPAQGTGELFF
-	-	TRBV6-5	TRBJ2-1	TGTGCCAGCACCCGGGACAATGAGCAGTTCTTC	CASTRDNEQFF
-	TRBD1	TRBV11-2	TRBJ2-5	TGTGCCAGCAGCTTCCCGGGACAGGGCGTCACAGGGTATGAGACCCAGTACTTC	CASSFPGQGVTGYETQYF
-	TRBD1	TRBV5-1	TRBJ2-1	TGCGCCAGCAGCCTACGACAGGGAGATAGGAATGAGCAGTTCTTC	CASSLRQGDRNEQFF
-	-	TRBV2	TRBJ1-1	TGTGCCAGCAGTGAAGGTAGACAGTTGAACACTGAAGCTTTCTTT	CASSEGRQLNTEAFF
-	-	TRBV4-1	TRBJ2-3	TGCGCCAGCAGCCAAGAAGATAGGGGCATTGATACGCAGTATTTT	CASSQEDRGIDTQYF
-	-	TRBV7-2	TRBJ2-2	TGTGCCAGCAGCTTAGCCGTCGGGGAGCTGTTTTTT	CASSLAVGELFF